This record covers a single T cell receptor beta chain. This clonotype was counted at least ten times. There is no known antigen for this receptor. Base qualities are not at hand, and no much larger clone is one base apart. These data are taken from a study of T cells after yellow fever vaccination (dated by TCRdb to between 2018 and 2021). Regarding the complete study: The SMART-Seq v4 Ultra Low Input RNA kit was used to prepare libraries from fractions with low cell numbers. Blood samples were taken at several timepoints before and after primary and secondary immunization, and bulk PBMC replicates and cell subsets were isolated. Two healthy male donors, one aged 18 to 30 and one aged 30 to 39 years, were included in the cohort. To follow T-cell clones before and after both primary and booster YFV17D yellow fever vaccination, bulk TCR alpha and beta repertoires underwent longitudinal sequencing.

CDR1 and CDR2, per the germline V gene, are MDHEN and SYDVKM. V has 5 bases trimmed and J has 2 bases trimmed; junction bases matching no gene number 8. From the cysteine through the phenylalanine, the CDR3 covers 16 amino acids. The retained sequence is limited to the CDR3, 48 bases, with the frame set at the first base. TCR cDNA was synthesized by 5'RACE template switching, which introduced a universal primer site and unique molecular identifiers. cDNA synthesis was primed from both the TCR alpha and TCR beta constant segments. Library amplification involved two PCR steps, and the second step added sample barcodes and sequencing adapters. Sequencing of the libraries was done on either Illumina HiSeq 2500 (2x100 bp) or NovaSeq (2x150 bp). On the authors' methods: Demultiplexing of reads and collapsing into UMI consensus sequences were performed with MIGEC, and V(D)J alignment was carried out with MiXCR. Vaccine-responding clonotypes were identified with edgeR using replicate PBMC samples, with FDR below 0.01 and a log2 fold change above 5 up to day 15 being required. Bulk clonotypes were assigned CD4 or CD8 identity according to which sequenced CD4 or CD8 repertoire held them at higher abundance. TCRdb reran the public reads through fastp at Q25 and MiXCR, keeping productive beta chains. Each record represents a unique CDR3 protein, reported with the most common genes and DNA among its rows. Clone size and V and J calls follow TCRdb, not the original study. The table for this sample lists more than 95,000 distinct CDR3 sequences; 7.4% of them were counted only once. Nearly 2.5% of the sample belongs to the ten largest clones.

Study-level results and caveats: Most clones expanded after primary vaccination were re-detected after the booster (almost 97% of CD4 and around 88% of CD8), suggesting broad memory maintenance. Because abundant contaminating clonotypes from the bulk population could be contained in FACS-sorted repertoires, computational filtering was required. The study included only a couple of donors, which limits how far the findings can be generalized. The secondary T-cell response was weaker than the primary response but faster, peaking on day 5 instead of day 15. A small fraction of clonotypes appeared in both the CD4 and CD8 compartments, likely as a result of convergent recombination.

The treatment or condition label of this sample denotes: live attenuated yellow fever vaccine strain. A standard Ficoll-Paque protocol was used to isolate PBMCs from peripheral blood. Dynabeads CD4 and CD8 positive selection kits were used to isolate CD4 and CD8 T-cell fractions. TriZol was used to extract RNA from bulk PBMCs, CD4 and CD8 fractions, and dextramer-positive and dextramer-negative fractions. The material was CD4+ T cells sorted from PBMCs, obtained more than 8 days after the first yellow fever vaccination. The rearrangement joined TRBV28 to TRBJ1-3; 8 nucleotides in the junction match TRBD1. This sequence was found in a man aged 18 to 30 who received the YFV17D yellow fever vaccine. The DNA reads TGTGCCAGCAGTCGGGACAGGCGCTTCCCTGGAAACACCATATATTTT. Its amino acids are CASSRDRRFPGNTIYF.